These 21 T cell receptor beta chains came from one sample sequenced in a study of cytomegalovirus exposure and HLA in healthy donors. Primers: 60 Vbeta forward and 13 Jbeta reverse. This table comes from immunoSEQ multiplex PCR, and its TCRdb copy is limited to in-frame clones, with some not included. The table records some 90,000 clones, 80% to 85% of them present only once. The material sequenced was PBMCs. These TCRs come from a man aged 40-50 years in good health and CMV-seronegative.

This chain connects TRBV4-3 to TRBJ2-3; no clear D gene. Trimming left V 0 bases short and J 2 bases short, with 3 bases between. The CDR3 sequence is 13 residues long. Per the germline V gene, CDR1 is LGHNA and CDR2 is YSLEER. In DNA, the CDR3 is TGCGCCAGCAGCCAAGACTTCACAGATACGCAGTATTTT. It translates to CASSQDFTDTQYF.

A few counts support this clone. The CDR3 DNA sequence: TGTGCCAGCAGACAGGGACGACAAGAGAACACTGAAGCTTTCTTT. This gives the protein CASRQGRQENTEAFF. V usage is TRBV5-5 and J usage is TRBJ1-1; D perhaps matches TRBD1 (6 bases). The CDR3 is 15 residues long. Deletions cut 5 bases from V and 1 base from J, with 15 bases between. The germline gives CDR1 SGHKS, CDR2 YYEKEE (reference sequence).

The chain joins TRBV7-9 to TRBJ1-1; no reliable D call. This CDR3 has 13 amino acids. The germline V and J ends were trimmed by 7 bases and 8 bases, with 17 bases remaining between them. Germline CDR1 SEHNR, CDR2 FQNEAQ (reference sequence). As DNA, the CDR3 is TGTGCCAGCAACGAGAGGGAGGCGAGCGAAGCTTTCTTT. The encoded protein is CASNEREASEAFF.

The CDR3 coding sequence is TGTGCCAGCAGCCCCATGAAGGGAGCTAAGAATTCACCCCTCCACTTT. Translation: CASSPMKGAKNSPLHF. This sequence joins TRBV7-6 and TRBJ1-6; D unclear. The CDR3 loop spans 16 amino acids. Germline V gene data show CDR1 as SGHVS and CDR2 as FNYEAQ. V was cut by 5 bases and J by 7 bases, with 18 bases left in between.

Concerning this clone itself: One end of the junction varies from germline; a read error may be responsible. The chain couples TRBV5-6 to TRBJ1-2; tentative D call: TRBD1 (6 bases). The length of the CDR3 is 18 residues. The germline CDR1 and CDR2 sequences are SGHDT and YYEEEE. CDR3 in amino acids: CASSFTQGRAVANYGYAF. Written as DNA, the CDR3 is TGTGCCAGCAGCTTTACACAGGGAAGGGCAGTCGCTAACTATGGCTACGCCTTC.

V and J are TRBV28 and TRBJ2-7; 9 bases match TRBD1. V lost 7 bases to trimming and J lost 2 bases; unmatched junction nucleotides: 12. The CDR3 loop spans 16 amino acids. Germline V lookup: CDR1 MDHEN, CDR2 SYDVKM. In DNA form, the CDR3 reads TGTGCCAGCATCCCCCGACCGGGACAGGGAACCTACGAGCAGTACTTC. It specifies CASIPRPGQGTYEQYF.

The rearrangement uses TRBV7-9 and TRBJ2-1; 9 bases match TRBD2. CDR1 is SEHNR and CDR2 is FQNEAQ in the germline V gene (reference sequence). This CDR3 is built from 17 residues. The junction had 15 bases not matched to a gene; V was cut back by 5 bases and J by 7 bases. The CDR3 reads CASSRSLRGGLINEQFF. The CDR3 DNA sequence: TGTGCCAGCAGCCGCTCCTTGCGGGGGGGCCTTATAAATGAGCAGTTCTTC.

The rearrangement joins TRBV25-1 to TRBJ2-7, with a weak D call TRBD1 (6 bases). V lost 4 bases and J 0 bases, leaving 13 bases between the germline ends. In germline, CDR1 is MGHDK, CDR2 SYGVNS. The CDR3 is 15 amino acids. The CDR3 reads CASSVPQGNSYEQYF. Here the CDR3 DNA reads TGTGCCAGCAGTGTTCCCCAGGGGAACTCCTACGAGCAGTACTTC.

As DNA, the CDR3 is TGTGCCAGCAGCTTGGGGTGGGAGGTATACAATGAGCAGTTCTTC. Its translation is CASSLGWEVYNEQFF. V usage is TRBV5-4 and J usage is TRBJ2-1; D might be TRBD2 (6 bases). Trimming cost V 0 bases and J 4 bases, with 11 bases left between them. The CDR3 length is 15 residues. Germline loops: CDR1 SGHNT, CDR2 YYREEE (reference sequence).

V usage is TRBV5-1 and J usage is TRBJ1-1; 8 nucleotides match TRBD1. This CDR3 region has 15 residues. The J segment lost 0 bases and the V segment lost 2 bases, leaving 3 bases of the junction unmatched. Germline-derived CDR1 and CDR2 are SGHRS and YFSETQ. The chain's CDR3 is CASSFQDRVNTEAFF. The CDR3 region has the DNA TGCGCCAGCAGCTTCCAGGACAGGGTGAACACTGAAGCTTTCTTT.

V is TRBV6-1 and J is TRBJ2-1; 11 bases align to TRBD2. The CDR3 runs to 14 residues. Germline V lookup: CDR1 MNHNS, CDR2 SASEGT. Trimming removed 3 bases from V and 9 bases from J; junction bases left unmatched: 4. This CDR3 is CASSDSGGASEQFF. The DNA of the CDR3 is TGTGCCAGCAGTGATAGCGGGGGGGCAAGTGAGCAGTTCTTC.

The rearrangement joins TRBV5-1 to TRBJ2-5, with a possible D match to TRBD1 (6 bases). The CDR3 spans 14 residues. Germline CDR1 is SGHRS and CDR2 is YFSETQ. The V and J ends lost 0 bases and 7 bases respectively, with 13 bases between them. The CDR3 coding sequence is TGCGCCAGCAGCTTGGGGACAGCCCAGAGGACCCAGTACTTC. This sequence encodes CASSLGTAQRTQYF.

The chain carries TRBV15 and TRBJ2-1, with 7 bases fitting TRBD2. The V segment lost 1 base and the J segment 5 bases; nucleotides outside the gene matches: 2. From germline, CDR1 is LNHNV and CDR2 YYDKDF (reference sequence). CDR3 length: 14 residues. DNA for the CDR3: TGTGCCACCAGCAGAGCCGGGGGGAACAATGAGCAGTTCTTC. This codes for CATSRAGGNNEQFF.

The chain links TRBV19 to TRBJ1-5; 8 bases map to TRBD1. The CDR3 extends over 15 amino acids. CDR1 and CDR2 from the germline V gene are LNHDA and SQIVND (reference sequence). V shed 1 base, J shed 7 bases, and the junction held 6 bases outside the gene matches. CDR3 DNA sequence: TGTGCCAGTAGTATAGGGACAGGGTTCCCCCAGCCCCAGCATTTT. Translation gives CASSIGTGFPQPQHF.

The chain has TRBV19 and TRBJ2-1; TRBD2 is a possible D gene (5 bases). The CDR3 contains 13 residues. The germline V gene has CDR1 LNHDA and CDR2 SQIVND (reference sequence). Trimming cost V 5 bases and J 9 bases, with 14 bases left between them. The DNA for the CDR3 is TGTGCCAGTAGTCATCGGGGTCGCCCTGAGCAGTTCTTC. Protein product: CASSHRGRPEQFF.

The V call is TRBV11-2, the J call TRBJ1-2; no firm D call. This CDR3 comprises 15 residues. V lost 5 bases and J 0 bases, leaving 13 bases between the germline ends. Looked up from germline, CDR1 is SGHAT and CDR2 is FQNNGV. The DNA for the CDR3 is TGTGCCAGCAGCCTCGAGTCGCTAACTAACTATGGCTACACCTTC. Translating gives CASSLESLTNYGYTF.

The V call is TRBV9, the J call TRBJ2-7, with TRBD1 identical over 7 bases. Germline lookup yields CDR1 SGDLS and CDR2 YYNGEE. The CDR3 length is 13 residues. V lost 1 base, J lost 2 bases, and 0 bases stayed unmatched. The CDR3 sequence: CASSVTGAYEQYF. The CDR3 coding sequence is TGTGCCAGCAGCGTAACAGGGGCCTACGAGCAGTACTTC.

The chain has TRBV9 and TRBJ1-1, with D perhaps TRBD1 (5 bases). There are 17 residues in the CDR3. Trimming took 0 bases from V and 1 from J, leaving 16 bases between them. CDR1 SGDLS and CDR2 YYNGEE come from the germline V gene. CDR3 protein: CASSVEVGDRSNTEAFF. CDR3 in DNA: TGTGCCAGCAGCGTAGAAGTAGGGGATCGGTCGAACACTGAAGCTTTCTTT.

CDR3 loop: CASEGKLNTEAFF. CDR3 coding DNA: TGTGCCAGCGAGGGCAAACTGAACACTGAAGCTTTCTTT. The chain links TRBV6-4 to TRBJ1-1; no clear D. V was shortened by 8 bases and J by 0 bases, with 10 bases between the two germline ends. The CDR3 runs 13 residues. Germline CDR1 MRHNA, CDR2 SNTAGT.

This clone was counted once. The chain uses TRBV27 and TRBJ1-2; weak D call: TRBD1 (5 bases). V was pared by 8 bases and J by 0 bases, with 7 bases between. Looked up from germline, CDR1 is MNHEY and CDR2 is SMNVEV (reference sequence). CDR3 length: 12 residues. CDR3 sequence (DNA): TGTGCCAGCTGGGACTCTAACTATGGCTACACCTTC. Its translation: CASWDSNYGYTF.

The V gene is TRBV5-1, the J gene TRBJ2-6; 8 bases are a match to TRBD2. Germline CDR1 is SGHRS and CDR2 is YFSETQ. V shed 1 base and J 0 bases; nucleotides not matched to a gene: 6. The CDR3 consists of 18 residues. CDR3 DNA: TGCGCCAGCAGCTTGTTCCAGCGGGGGAGCTCTGGGGCCAACGTCCTGACTTTC. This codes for CASSLFQRGSSGANVLTF.